These 7 T cell receptor beta chains were all obtained from the same sample, sequenced in a study of identical twins. TCRdb itself ran the 5' RACE reads through MiXCR, one entry per CDR3 protein. This sample carries fewer than 900,000 distinct CDR3 sequences, over 15% of them seen once, and the ten largest clones take around 13%. Separately, the same data were catalogued under a study of T cells expressing NK-cell markers.

The sample consisted of PBMCs. Receptor source: a woman aged 18-30 years in good health.

There are a few counts of this clonotype. DNA of the CDR3: TGTGCCAGCAGCGTAGAAGCTAGCCAAGAGACCCAGTACTTC. Translation: CASSVEASQETQYF. The chain has TRBV9 and TRBJ2-5; D not resolved. Trimming took 0 bases from V and 1 from J, leaving 7 bases between them. The V gene's germline CDR1 is SGDLS and CDR2 YYNGEE. The CDR3 runs 14 residues.

The table lists this clonotype with a few counts. V and J are TRBV4-2 and TRBJ1-4; 7 bases match TRBD1. In germline, CDR1 is LGHNA, CDR2 YNFKEQ. After removal of 6 bases from V and 5 bases from J, the junction contained 3 bases not matched to a gene. The CDR3 length is 13 residues. CDR3: CASSPGQNEKLFF. As DNA, the CDR3 is TGTGCCAGCAGTCCGGGACAGAATGAAAAACTGTTTTTT.

V is TRBV12-3 or TRBV12-4 and J is TRBJ2-7; the match to TRBD1 covers 7 bases. V dropped 3 bases and J dropped 5; count of bases not matched to a gene: 4. The CDR3 is 13 residues long. The CDR3 reads CASSLTGKHEQYF. In DNA, the CDR3 is TGTGCCAGCAGTTTGACAGGGAAGCACGAGCAGTACTTC.

The chain employs TRBV12-3 or TRBV12-4 and TRBJ1-1; D perhaps matches TRBD1 (5 bases). Trimming took off 7 bases at V and 3 bases at J, with 12 bases between the two ends. CDR3 length: 13 amino acids. The CDR3: CASTRLGDTEAFF. The DNA of the CDR3 is TGTGCCAGCACCCGATTGGGGGACACTGAAGCTTTCTTT.

The table lists this clonotype with a few counts. CDR3: CSARATPPGYNSPLHF. Written as DNA, the CDR3 is TGCAGTGCTAGAGCTACCCCTCCGGGTTATAATTCACCCCTCCACTTT. V gene TRBV20-1 combines with J gene TRBJ1-6; D is unresolved. CDR3 size: 16 residues. V lost 1 base and J 4 bases, leaving 14 bases between the germline ends. Germline loops: CDR1 DFQATT, CDR2 SNEGSKA (reference sequence).

The rearrangement links TRBV7-2 to TRBJ1-2, with unresolved D. This CDR3 contains 11 residues. Trimming stripped 2 bases from V and 7 bases from J, with 5 bases between. CDR1 and CDR2 (germline): SGHTA, FQGNSA. CDR3 DNA: TGTGCCAGCAGCTTAAGGCGTGGCTACACCTTC. Translated: CASSLRRGYTF.

The gene calls are TRBV7-9 and TRBJ1-1, with 8 bases matching TRBD1. This CDR3 is built from 12 residues. Trimming at V came to 5 bases and at J to 12 bases, leaving 8 bases not matched to a gene. CDR1 is SEHNR and CDR2 is FQNEAQ in the germline V gene (reference sequence). The CDR3 protein is CASSPSGGASFF. CDR3 nucleotide sequence: TGTGCCAGCAGCCCATCAGGGGGCGCGTCTTTCTTT. Complete variable domain (other parts from reference TRBV7-9 and TRBJ1-1): DTGVSQNPRHKITKRGQNVTFRCDPISEHNRLYWYRQTLGQGPEFLTYFQNEAQLEKSRLLSDRFSAERPKGSFSTLEIQRTEQGDSAMYLCASSPSGGASFFGQGTRLTVV.